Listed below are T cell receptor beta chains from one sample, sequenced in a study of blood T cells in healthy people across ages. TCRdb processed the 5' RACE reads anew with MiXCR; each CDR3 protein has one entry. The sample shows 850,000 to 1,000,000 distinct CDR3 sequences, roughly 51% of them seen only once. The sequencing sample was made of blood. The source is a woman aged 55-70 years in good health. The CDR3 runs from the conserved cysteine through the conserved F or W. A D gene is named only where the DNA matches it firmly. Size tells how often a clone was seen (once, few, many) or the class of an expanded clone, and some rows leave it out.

TGTGCCATCAGAGACAGCGCCACTCTCAAGGATACGCAGTATTTT	CAIRDSATLKDTQYF	TRBJ2-3	TRBV10-3	.	.
TGTGCCAGCAGCCCAGGGACTAGCGGGAACTATGAGCAGTTCTTC	CASSPGTSGNYEQFF	TRBJ2-1	TRBV7-2	TRBD2	.
TGTGCCAGCAGCCCCTCCTACGAGCAGTACTTC	CASSPSYEQYF	TRBJ2-7	TRBV7-2	.	many
TGTGCCAGCAGTTACGTGGGACGGACCAAAAGTTACAATGAGCAGTTCTTC	CASSYVGRTKSYNEQFF	TRBJ2-1	TRBV6-2/TRBV6-3	.	.
TGCAGTGCTAGAGATTGGGAGAGCTACACCTTC	CSARDWESYTF	TRBJ1-2	TRBV20-1	.	.
TGCGCCAGCAGCCAAGCCTCGCAGGGGGTGAGAGAGACCCAGTACTTC	CASSQASQGVRETQYF	TRBJ2-5	TRBV4-1	TRBD1	.
TGTGCCACCCAGGGGGTTGTCAATAGCAATCAGCCCCAGCATTTT	CATQGVVNSNQPQHF	TRBJ1-5	TRBV27	TRBD1	.
TGTGCCAGTAGCTTAGGCGCAACAGGAAACAATCAGCCCCAGCATTTT	CASSLGATGNNQPQHF	TRBJ1-5	TRBV7-9	.	.
TGTGCCAGCAGCCTTAACGGCCTAACGAACACTGAAGCTTTCTTT	CASSLNGLTNTEAFF	TRBJ1-1	TRBV11-2	.	.
TGTGCCAGCAGTAAGGACTTCCACGAGCAGTACTTC	CASSKDFHEQYF	TRBJ2-7	TRBV6-5	.	.
TGTGCCAGCAGTCCTCGGACTGAAAACACCGGGGAGCTGTTTTTT	CASSPRTENTGELFF	TRBJ2-2	TRBV28	.	.
TGTGCCAGCAGCCAAGGACTTACCGTCCAAGAGACCCAGTACTTC	CASSQGLTVQETQYF	TRBJ2-5	TRBV3-1	.	.
TGTGCCAGCGGACTAGCGGGGGGGAGCGGGGAGCTGTTTTTT	CASGLAGGSGELFF	TRBJ2-2	TRBV25-1	TRBD2	.
TGTGCCAGCAGCCAAGGTAGACTGATCTCTGGGGCCAACGTCCTGACTTTC	CASSQGRLISGANVLTF	TRBJ2-6	TRBV4-2	.	.
TGTGCCAGCACCCCGGTCGGGGGACTAGTAAACTACAATGAGCAGTACTTC	CASTPVGGLVNYNEQYF	TRBJ2-5	TRBV3-1	TRBD2	.
TGTGCCAGCAGCGCCCGCTACGGATACGAGCAGTACTTC	CASSARYGYEQYF	TRBJ2-7	TRBV7-2	.	.
TGTGCCAGCAGCTTGGCGGAGGAGCAGTATTTT	CASSLAEEQYF	TRBJ2-3	TRBV7-2	.	few
TGCAGCGCTGTCAATCGGGGCAATGAGCAGTTCTTC	CSAVNRGNEQFF	TRBJ2-1	TRBV29-1	.	.
TGTGCCAGCAGCTTAGTGGCTGGGTCTGGCGACACTGAAGCTTTCTTT	CASSLVAGSGDTEAFF	TRBJ1-1	TRBV7-3	.	.
TGTGCCAGCAGCCGAAGCTTTAGCGGGTACGAGCAGTACTTC	CASSRSFSGYEQYF	TRBJ2-7	TRBV3-1	TRBD2	.
TGTGCCAGCACCGTTGACAGGGCCAACACTGAAGCTTTCTTT	CASTVDRANTEAFF	TRBJ1-1	TRBV6-5	TRBD1	.
TGCAGCGTTTGGACGTCCTCCTACGAGCAGTACTTC	CSVWTSSYEQYF	TRBJ2-7	TRBV29-1	.	few
TGCAGTGCACGAAGTGGGGTGAAGACAGATACGCAGTATTTT	CSARSGVKTDTQYF	TRBJ2-3	TRBV20-1	.	.
TGTGCCAGCAGTGAGACGGACCTACCTGAAAAACTGTTTTTT	CASSETDLPEKLFF	TRBJ1-4	TRBV7-6	.	.
TGCGCCAGCAGGGCTCGGACAGGGGGATACACTGAAGCTTTCTTT	CASRARTGGYTEAFF	TRBJ1-1	TRBV10-2	TRBD1	.
TGCAGCGTTGACTCGATAGAGACCCAGTACTTC	CSVDSIETQYF	TRBJ2-5	TRBV29-1	.	.
TGTGCCAGCAGTTTGGGCAGGAACATGGAGACCCAGTACTTC	CASSLGRNMETQYF	TRBJ2-5	TRBV27	.	.
TGTGCCAGCAGCGGGGGGGGCGCGGACGAGCAGTACTTC	CASSGGGADEQYF	TRBJ2-7	TRBV9	.	once
TGTGCCAGCAGGCCCCCGGGACCACAGCAGTACTTC	CASRPPGPQQYF	TRBJ2-7	TRBV12-3/TRBV12-4	.	.
TGTGCCAGCAGTTATCCGACAGGTGTTTCGAGTGAGCAGTTCTTC	CASSYPTGVSSEQFF	TRBJ2-1	TRBV6-1	.	.
TGTGCCAGCAGCTCCCCCTGGCTAGCGGATAGCACAGATACGCAGTATTTT	CASSSPWLADSTDTQYF	TRBJ2-3	TRBV7-9	TRBD2	few
TGCAGGGCCCTCCAGGGTCCCCAAGAGACCCAGTACTTC	CRALQGPQETQYF	TRBJ2-5	TRBV20-1	.	.